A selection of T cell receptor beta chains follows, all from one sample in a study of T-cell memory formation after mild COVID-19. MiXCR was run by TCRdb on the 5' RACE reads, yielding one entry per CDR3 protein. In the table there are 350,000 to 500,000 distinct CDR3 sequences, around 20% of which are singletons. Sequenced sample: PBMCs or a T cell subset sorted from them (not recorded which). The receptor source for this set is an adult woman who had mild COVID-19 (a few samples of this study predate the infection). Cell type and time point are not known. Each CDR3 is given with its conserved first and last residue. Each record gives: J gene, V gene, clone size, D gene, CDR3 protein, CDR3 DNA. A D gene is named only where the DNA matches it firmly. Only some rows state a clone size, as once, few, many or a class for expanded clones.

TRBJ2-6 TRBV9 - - CASSVDDRTGANVLTF TGTGCCAGCAGCGTGGACGACAGGACTGGGGCCAACGTCCTGACTTTC
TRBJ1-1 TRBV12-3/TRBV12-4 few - CASSSLGGGHQDTEAFF TGTGCCAGCAGTTCTCTAGGAGGGGGGCACCAAGACACTGAAGCTTTCTTT
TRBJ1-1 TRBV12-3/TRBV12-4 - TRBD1 CASTLGQGGVDFF TGTGCCAGCACCTTGGGACAGGGCGGGGTTGATTTCTTT
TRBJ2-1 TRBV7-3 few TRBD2 CASSRTSGNYNEQFF TGTGCCAGCAGTCGGACTAGCGGGAACTACAATGAGCAGTTCTTC
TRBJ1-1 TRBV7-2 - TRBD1 CASSLTRTGNTEAFF TGTGCCAGCAGCTTAACTCGGACAGGGAACACTGAAGCTTTCTTT
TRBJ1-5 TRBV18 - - CASSAGPPSGNQPQHF TGTGCCAGCTCGGCCGGGCCACCTTCGGGTAATCAGCCCCAGCATTTT
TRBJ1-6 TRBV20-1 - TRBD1 CSARASGQQADSPLHF TGCAGTGCTAGGGCCTCGGGACAGCAGGCAGACTCACCCCTCCACTTT
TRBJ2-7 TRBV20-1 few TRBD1 CSAPGQGGYEQYF TGCAGTGCACCGGGACAGGGGGGCTACGAGCAGTACTTC
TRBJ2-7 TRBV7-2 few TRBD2 CASSFHGGSSDEQYF TGTGCCAGCAGCTTTCACGGCGGGAGTTCGGACGAGCAGTACTTC
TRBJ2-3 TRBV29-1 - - CSVDLTGRTDTQYF TGCAGCGTTGACTTAACAGGGAGAACAGATACGCAGTATTTT
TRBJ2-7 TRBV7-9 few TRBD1 CASSLASGTGEYF TGTGCCAGCAGCTTAGCGTCCGGGACAGGGGAGTACTTC
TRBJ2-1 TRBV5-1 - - CASSWDGKSNEQFF TGCGCCAGCAGCTGGGACGGAAAAAGCAATGAGCAGTTCTTC
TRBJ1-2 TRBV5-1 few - CASSLAGPANYGYTF TGCGCCAGCAGCTTGGCGGGGCCAGCTAACTATGGCTACACCTTC
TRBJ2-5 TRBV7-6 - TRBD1 CASSPRTGPHWGTQYF TGTGCCAGCAGCCCAAGGACAGGGCCCCACTGGGGGACCCAGTACTTC
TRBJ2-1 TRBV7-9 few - CASREGALYNEQFF TGTGCCAGCAGAGAGGGCGCTCTGTACAATGAGCAGTTCTTC
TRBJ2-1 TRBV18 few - CASSPPEGSNEQFF TGTGCCAGCTCACCACCTGAAGGGAGCAATGAGCAGTTCTTC
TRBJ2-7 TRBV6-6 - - CAIRGGTYEQYF TGTGCGATAAGGGGGGGAACCTACGAGCAGTACTTC
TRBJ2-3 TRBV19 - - CAIRDPSTDTQYF TGTGCCATCCGGGACCCTTCCACAGATACGCAGTATTTT
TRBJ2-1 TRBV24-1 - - CATSDTGRSYNEQFF TGTGCCACCAGTGATACCGGGCGATCCTACAATGAGCAGTTCTTC
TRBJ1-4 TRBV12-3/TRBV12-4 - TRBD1 CASSRQGALHEKLFF TGTGCCAGCAGTCGACAGGGGGCCCTACATGAAAAACTGTTTTTT
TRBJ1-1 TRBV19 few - CASSITAANTEAFF TGTGCCAGTAGTATAACGGCAGCGAACACTGAAGCTTTCTTT
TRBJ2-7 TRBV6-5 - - CASSYARSSYEQYF TGTGCCAGCAGTTACGCTCGGAGCAGCTACGAGCAGTACTTC
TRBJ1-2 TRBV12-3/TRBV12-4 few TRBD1 CASTSGQGDGYTF TGTGCCAGCACCTCGGGACAGGGCGATGGCTACACCTTC
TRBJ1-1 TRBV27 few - CASSLEGPATEAFF TGTGCCAGCAGTTTGGAGGGGCCAGCCACTGAAGCTTTCTTT
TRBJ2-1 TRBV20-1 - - CSARDLAVSYNEQFF TGCAGTGCTAGAGATCTGGCGGTTTCCTACAATGAGCAGTTCTTC
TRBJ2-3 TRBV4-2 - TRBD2 CASSQVSRRQRGGRETDTQYF TGTGCCAGCAGCCAAGTTTCACGACGCCAGCGGGGAGGGAGAGAGACAGATACGCAGTATTTT
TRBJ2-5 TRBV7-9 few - CASSSSPREETQYF TGTGCCAGCAGCTCCTCCCCCAGGGAAGAGACCCAGTACTTC
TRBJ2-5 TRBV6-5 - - CASSRESQETQYF TGTGCCAGCAGCCGCGAGTCGCAAGAGACCCAGTACTTC
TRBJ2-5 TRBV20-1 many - CSASGGLQETQYF TGCAGTGCTAGCGGGGGCCTACAAGAGACCCAGTACTTC
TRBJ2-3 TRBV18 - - CASSPRDQGRHTDTQYF TGTGCCAGCTCACCGCGTGACCAGGGGCGACACACAGATACGCAGTATTTT
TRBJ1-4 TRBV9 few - CASSVGTVSNEKLFF TGTGCCAGCAGCGTCGGAACGGTCTCTAATGAAAAACTGTTTTTT
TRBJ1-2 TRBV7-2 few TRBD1 CASTHRTGGIYGYTF TGTGCCAGCACCCACAGGACAGGGGGAATTTATGGCTACACCTTC
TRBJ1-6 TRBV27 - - CASSLWSRGSSYNSPLHF TGTGCCAGCAGTTTATGGTCTCGGGGGAGCTCCTATAATTCACCCCTCCACTTT
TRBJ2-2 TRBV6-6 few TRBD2 CATRDHSGPGTGELFF TGTGCCACTAGGGATCATAGCGGGCCAGGGACCGGGGAGCTGTTTTTT
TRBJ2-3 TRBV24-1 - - CATSEPSTDTQYF TGTGCCACCAGTGAACCCAGCACAGATACGCAGTATTTT
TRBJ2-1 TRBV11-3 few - CASSLMYGSYNEQFF TGTGCCAGCAGCTTGATGTACGGCTCCTACAATGAGCAGTTCTTC
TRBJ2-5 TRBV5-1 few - CASSPGQSETQYF TGCGCCAGCAGCCCTGGACAGTCCGAGACCCAGTACTTC
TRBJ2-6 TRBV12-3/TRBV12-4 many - CASRQSSGANVLTF TGTGCCAGCAGACAGAGCTCTGGGGCCAACGTCCTGACTTTC
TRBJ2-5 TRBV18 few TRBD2 CASSPTGLEETQYF TGTGCCAGCTCACCCACGGGACTAGAAGAGACCCAGTACTTC
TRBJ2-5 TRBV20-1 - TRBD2 CSAPLGSGGQETQYF TGCAGTGCTCCCCTGGGTAGCGGGGGCCAAGAGACCCAGTACTTC
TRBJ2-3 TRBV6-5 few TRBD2 CASSYISTSGGTDTQYF TGTGCCAGCAGTTACATCAGCACTAGCGGCGGCACAGATACGCAGTATTTT
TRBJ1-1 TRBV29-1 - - CSVDWDMKGNTEAFF TGCAGCGTTGACTGGGATATGAAAGGGAACACTGAAGCTTTCTTT
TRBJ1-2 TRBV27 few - CASRLLPLTGIYGYTF TGTGCCAGCAGGCTCCTCCCGTTGACAGGAATATATGGCTACACCTTC